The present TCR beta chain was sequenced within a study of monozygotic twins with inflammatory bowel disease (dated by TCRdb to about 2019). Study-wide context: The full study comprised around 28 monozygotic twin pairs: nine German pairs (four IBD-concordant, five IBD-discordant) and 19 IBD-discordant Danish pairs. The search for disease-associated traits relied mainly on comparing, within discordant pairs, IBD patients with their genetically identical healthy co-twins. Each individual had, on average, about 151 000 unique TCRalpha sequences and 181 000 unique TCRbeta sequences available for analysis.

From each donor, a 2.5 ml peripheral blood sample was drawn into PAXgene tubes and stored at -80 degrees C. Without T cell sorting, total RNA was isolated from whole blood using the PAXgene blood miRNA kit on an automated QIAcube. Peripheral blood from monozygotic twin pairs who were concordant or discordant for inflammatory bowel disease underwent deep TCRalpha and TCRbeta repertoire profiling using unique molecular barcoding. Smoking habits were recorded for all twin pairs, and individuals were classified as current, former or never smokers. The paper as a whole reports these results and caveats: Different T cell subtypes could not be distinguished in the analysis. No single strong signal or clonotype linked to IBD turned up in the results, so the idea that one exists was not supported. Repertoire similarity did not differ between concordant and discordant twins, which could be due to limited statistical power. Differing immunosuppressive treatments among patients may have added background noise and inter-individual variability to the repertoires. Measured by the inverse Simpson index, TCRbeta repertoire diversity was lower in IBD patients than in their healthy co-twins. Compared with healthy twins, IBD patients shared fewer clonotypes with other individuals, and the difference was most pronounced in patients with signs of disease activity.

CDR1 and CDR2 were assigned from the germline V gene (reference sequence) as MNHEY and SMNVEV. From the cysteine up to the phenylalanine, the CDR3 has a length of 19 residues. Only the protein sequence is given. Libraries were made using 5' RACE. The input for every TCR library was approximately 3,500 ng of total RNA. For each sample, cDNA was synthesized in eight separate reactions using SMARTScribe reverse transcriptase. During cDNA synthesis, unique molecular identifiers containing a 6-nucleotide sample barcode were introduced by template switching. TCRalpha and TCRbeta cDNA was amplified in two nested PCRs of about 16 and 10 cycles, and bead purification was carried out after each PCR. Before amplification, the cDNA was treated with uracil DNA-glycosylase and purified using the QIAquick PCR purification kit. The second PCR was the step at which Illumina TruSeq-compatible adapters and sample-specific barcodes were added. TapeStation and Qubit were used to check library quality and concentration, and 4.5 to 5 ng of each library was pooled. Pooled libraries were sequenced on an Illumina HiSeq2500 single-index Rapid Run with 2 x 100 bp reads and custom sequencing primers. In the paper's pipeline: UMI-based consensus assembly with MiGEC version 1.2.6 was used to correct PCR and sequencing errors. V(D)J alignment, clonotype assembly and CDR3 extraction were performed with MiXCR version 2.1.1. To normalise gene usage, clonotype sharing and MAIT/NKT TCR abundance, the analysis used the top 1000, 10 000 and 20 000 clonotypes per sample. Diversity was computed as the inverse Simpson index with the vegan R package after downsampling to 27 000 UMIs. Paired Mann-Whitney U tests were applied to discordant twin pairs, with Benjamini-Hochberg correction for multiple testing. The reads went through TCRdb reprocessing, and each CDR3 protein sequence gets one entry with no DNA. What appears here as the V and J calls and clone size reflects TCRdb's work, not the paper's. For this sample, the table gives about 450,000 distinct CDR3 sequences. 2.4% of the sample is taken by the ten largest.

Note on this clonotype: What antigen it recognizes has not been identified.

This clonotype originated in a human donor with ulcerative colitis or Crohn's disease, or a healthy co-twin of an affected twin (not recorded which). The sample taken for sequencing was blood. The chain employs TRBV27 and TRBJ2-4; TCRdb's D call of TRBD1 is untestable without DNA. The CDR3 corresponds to CASSLIPGQGTLAKNIQYF.